The sequence of this T cell receptor (beta chain) was determined in a study of regulatory T cells in long-lasting Graves disease. Study summary: Graves' patients diagnosed newly had used antithyroid drugs under 3 months. General observations from the study: Among samples with persistent disease, TRBV28, TRBJ1-2 and TRBJ2-5 were favored.

Arm-PCR of CDR3 regions with iRepertoire HTBI primers generated TCR beta libraries. Each CDR3 protein is one row after TCRdb ran MiXCR on the multiplex PCR reads. The table includes over 500,000 distinct CDR3 sequences, more than 15% detected once. Points on this clonotype: Its antigen is as yet unknown.

This CDR3 comprises 17 residues. CDR1 and CDR2 (germline): MNHEY, SVGAGI. The V segment lost 0 bases and the J segment 4 bases; nucleotides outside the gene matches: 6. Time point reported: newly diagnosed GD, antithyroid drugs for less than 3 months. Preparation of the TCR library used RNA extracted from PBMCs. Separately, the same data were catalogued under a study of T cells in Graves' hyperthyroidism and ophthalmopathy.

Source: peripheral blood mononuclear cells (PBMCs), taken at new diagnosis, from a patient treated with antithyroid drugs. This chain joins TRBV6-5 and TRBJ2-2; TRBD2 agrees at 9 bases. This sequence originates from a man aged 18 to 35 with Graves disease. In nucleotides, the CDR3 is TGTGCCAGCAGTTACTCGCTAAGCGGGAGGCCCACCGGGGAGCTGTTTTTT. This gives the protein CASSYSLSGRPTGELFF.